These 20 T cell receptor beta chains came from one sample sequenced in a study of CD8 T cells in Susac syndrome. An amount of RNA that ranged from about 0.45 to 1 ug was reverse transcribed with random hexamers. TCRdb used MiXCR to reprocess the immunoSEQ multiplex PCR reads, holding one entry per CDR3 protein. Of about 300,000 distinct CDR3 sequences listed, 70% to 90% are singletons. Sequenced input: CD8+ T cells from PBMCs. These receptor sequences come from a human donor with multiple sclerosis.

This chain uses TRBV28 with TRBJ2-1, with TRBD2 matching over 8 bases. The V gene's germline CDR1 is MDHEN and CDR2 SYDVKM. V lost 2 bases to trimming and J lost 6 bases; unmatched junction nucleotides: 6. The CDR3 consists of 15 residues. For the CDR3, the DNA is TGTGCCAGCAGTTTAGGCAGCGGGAGTTTCAATGAGCAGTTCTTC. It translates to CASSLGSGSFNEQFF.

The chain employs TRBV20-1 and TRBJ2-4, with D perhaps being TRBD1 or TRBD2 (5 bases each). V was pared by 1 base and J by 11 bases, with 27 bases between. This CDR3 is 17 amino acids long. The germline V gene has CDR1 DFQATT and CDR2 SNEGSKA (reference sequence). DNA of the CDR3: TGCAGTGCTAGAGGAGGTTCCGCCGGGACCTTAATGCGCGTTCAGTACTTC. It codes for CSARGGSAGTLMRVQYF.

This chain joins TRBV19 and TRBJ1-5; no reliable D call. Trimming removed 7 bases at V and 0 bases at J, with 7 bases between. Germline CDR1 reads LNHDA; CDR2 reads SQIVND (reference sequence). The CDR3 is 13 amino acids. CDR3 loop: CASKEFSNQPQHF. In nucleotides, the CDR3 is TGTGCCAGTAAGGAGTTTAGCAATCAGCCCCAGCATTTT.

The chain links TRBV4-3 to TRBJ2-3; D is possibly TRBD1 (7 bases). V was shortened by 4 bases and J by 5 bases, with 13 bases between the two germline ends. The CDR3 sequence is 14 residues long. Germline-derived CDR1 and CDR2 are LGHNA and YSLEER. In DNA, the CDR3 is TGCGCCAGCAGCCGGCAGGGGGGCCAAGATACGCAGTATTTT. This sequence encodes CASSRQGGQDTQYF.

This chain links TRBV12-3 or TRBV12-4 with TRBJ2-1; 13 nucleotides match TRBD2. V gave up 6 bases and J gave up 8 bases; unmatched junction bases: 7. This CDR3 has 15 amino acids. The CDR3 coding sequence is TGTGCCAGCAGAGCCGGGACTAGCGGGAAATATGAGCAGTTCTTC. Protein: CASRAGTSGKYEQFF.

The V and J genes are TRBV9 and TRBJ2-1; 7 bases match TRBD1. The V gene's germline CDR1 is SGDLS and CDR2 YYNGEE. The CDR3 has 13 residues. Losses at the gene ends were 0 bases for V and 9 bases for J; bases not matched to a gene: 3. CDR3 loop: CASSVGGQTEQFF. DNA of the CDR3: TGTGCCAGCAGCGTAGGGGGACAGACTGAGCAGTTCTTC.

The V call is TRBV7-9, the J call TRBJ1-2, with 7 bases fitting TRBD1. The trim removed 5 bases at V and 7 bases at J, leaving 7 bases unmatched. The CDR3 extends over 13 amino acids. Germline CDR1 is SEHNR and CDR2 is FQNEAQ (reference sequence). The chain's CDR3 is CASSLGTEAGYTF. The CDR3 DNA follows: TGTGCCAGCAGCCTAGGGACAGAGGCTGGCTACACCTTC.

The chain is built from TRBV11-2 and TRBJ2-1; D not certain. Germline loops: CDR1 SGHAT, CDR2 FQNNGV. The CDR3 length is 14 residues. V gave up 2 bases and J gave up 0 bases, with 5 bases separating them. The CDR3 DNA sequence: TGTGCCAGCAGCTTATATAACTCCTACAATGAGCAGTTCTTC. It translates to CASSLYNSYNEQFF.

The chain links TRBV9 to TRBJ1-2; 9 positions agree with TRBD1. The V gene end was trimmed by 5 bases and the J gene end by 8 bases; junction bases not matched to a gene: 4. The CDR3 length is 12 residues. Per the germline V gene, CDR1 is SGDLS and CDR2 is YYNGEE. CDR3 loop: CASSGTGFGYTF. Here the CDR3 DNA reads TGTGCCAGCAGTGGGACAGGGTTCGGCTACACCTTC.

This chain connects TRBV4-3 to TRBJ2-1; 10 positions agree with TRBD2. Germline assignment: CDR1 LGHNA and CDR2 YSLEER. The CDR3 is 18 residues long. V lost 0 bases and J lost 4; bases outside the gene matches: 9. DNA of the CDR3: TGCGCCAGCAGCCAAGATCTCCTAGCGGGAGAAGGGTACAATGAGCAGTTCTTC. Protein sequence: CASSQDLLAGEGYNEQFF.

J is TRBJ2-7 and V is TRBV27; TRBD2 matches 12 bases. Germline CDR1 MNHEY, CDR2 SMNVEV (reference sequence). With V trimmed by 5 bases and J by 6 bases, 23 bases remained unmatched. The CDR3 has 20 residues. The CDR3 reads CASSPPMTLAGGPPPSEQYF. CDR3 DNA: TGTGCCAGCAGTCCTCCAATGACACTAGCGGGAGGTCCGCCTCCGTCCGAGCAGTACTTC.

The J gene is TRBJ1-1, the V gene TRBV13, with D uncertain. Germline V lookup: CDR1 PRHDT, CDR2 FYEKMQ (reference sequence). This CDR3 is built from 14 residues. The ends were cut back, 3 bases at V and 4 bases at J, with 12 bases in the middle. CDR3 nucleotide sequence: TGTGCCAGCAGCTTCGAGGGCGAGGGCACTGAAGCTTTCTTT. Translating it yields CASSFEGEGTEAFF.

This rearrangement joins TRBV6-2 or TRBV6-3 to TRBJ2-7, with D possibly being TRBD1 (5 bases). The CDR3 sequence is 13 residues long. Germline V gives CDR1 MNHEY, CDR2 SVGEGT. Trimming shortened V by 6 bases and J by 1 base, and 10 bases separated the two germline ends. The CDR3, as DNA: TGTGCCAGCAGAGAGCCAGGGTCCTACGAGCAGTACTTC. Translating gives CASREPGSYEQYF.

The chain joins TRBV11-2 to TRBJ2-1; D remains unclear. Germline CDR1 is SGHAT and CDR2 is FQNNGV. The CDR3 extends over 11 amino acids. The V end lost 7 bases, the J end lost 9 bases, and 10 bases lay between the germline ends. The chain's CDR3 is CASTLSVEQFF. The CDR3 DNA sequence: TGTGCCAGCACCCTAAGCGTTGAGCAGTTCTTC.

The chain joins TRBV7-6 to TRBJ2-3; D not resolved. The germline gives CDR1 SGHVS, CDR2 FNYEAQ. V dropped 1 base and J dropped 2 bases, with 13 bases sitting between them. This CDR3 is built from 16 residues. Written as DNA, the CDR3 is TGTGCCAGCAGCTTAGAGCCCACCTTTCCCACAGATACGCAGTATTTT. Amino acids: CASSLEPTFPTDTQYF.

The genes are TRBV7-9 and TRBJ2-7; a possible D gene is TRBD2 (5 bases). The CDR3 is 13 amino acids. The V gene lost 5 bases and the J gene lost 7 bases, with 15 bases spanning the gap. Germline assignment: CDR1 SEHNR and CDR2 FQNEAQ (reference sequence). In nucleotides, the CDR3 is TGTGCCAGCAGCCCGGGGTTTGTACGGGAGCAGTACTTC. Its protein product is CASSPGFVREQYF.

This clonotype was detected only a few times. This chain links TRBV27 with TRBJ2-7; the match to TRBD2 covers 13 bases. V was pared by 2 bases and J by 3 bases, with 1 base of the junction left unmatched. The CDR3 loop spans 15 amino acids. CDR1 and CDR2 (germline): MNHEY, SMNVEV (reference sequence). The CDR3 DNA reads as TGTGCCAGCAGTTTAAGGACTAGCGGGAGCTACGAGCAGTACTTC. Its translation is CASSLRTSGSYEQYF.

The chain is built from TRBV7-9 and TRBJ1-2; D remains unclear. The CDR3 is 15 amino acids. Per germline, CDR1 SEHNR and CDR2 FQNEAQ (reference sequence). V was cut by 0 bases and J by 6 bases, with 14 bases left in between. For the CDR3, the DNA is TGTGCCAGCAGCTTAGCGCAAGGGATTGAGGATGGCTACACCTTC. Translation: CASSLAQGIEDGYTF.

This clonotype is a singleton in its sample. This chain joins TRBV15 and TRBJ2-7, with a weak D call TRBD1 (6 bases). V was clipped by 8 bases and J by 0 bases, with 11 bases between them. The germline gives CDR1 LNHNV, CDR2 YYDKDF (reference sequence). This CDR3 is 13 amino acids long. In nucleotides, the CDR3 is TGTGCCACCGCGGACAGAGTCTCCTACGAGCAGTACTTC. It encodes CATADRVSYEQYF.

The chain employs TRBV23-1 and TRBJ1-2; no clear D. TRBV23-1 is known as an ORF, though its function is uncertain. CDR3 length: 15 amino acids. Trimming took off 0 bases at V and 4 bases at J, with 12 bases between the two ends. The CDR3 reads CASSQSPVPSYGYTF. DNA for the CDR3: TGCGCCAGCAGTCAATCGCCAGTCCCATCCTATGGCTACACCTTC.